Detailed here is one T cell receptor (beta chain). Its antigen has not been determined. Base qualities are not recorded, but no much larger clone differs from it by a single base. The CDR3 starts with the cysteine, ends with the phenylalanine, and has 13 residues. This entry keeps only the CDR3 DNA: 39 bases, framed from base 1. V loses 6 bases of germline sequence and J loses 6 bases, and the interval between the two ends is 14 bases. The data were obtained in a study of CD8 T cells in Susac syndrome (dated by TCRdb to about 2019). The study in broad terms: Whether CD8+ T cell activation and differentiation in Susac syndrome was antigen driven was tested using repertoire sequencing. Summary of the overall study and its limitations: The number of individuals in the TCR sequencing and HLA analysis was acknowledged as relatively small.

Peripheral blood CD8+ and CD4+ T cells from healthy donors, Susac syndrome patients and multiple sclerosis patients were profiled by high-throughput TCR beta sequencing. The healthy donors served as controls matched for age and sex. Bulk CD8+ and CD4+ T cells were purified magnetically by negative isolation, whereas CD8+ TEMRA cells were enriched by FACS. Blood was drawn into EDTA tubes, processed within 24 hours, and PBMCs were isolated by density gradient centrifugation. PBMCs intended for TCR sequencing were cryopreserved in liquid nitrogen and were subsequently thawed in a 37 degrees C water bath. A purity of at least 90% was achieved for sorted or isolated CD4+, CD8+ and CD8+ TEMRA cells. RNA was extracted using the RNeasy kit, and about 0.5 to 1 ug of the RNA was reverse transcribed with random hexamers. TCR beta CDR3 regions were amplified with the immunoSEQ multiplex PCR assay covering 54 Vbeta and 13 Jbeta segments. To correct PCR amplification bias, a synthetic template baseline was used for both primer optimization and computational correction. Per the authors' processing: Only productive sequences were kept, with reads annotated to V, D and J genes according to IMGT and analyzed in immunoSEQ Analyzer. Clonality was calculated as one minus the Shannon entropy normalized by log2 of the number of productive unique sequences. For each patient and control, public and private clones were evaluated among the 100 most prevalent clones. Clones were defined as Susac-specific if absent from the healthy and MS cohorts, from 1052 published viral clones and from other ImmuneACCESS disease sequences. TCRdb cleaned the public reads at Q25 with fastp, built clones with MiXCR and kept in-frame beta chains. Rows are combined by CDR3 protein, so each entry shows the most common genes and DNA. These V and J calls rely on TCRdb rather than the paper's analysis. Here the sample has roughly 190,000 distinct CDR3 sequences; roughly 94% occur a single time. The ten largest clonotypes hold 0.1% of the sample.

The chain employs TRBV12-3 or TRBV12-4 and TRBJ1-1; possibly the D gene is TRBD1, per 5 matching bases. This receptor was identified in a human donor in good health. The sequenced sample consisted of CD4+ T cells from PBMCs. For the CDR3, the sequence is CASRLQDTSEAFF. The bases are TGTGCCAGCAGGTTACAGGATACGTCTGAAGCTTTCTTT.